What follows is one TCR beta chain and its context. Its antigen is not yet known. Base qualities are not provided; no much larger clone lies one nucleotide away. The entry originates in a study of blood T cells in healthy people across ages (dated by TCRdb to the mid-2010s). Background for the entire study: In model experiments, template switching captured about one uniquely barcoded TCR beta cDNA molecule for every two T cells. Age-related changes in TCR beta repertoire diversity were measured in the study by deep sequencing normalized with unique cDNA molecular identifiers. The donors were split into four age groups: young (average around 15 years), middle-aged (roughly 40), aged (approximately 60) and long-lived (approximately 89). To avoid experimental bias, donors of different ages were spread randomly across the sequencing lanes. Using the same blood draw, the study looked at two additional independent replicas of 1 million unique cDNA reads for two donors, one aged 18 to 30 and the other aged 80 or older.

Points the paper makes about the study in general: Since profiling was done on bulk unsorted PBMCs, naive and antigen-experienced compartments could not be conclusively compared. Because donor CMV infection status was unknown, age-related changes in expanded clonotypes were potentially confounded. Estimates of total diversity based on one million sequenced T cells were regarded as lower bounds and as underestimates. Observed TCR beta diversity per million T cells fell roughly linearly with age, and a significant reduction was already apparent by age around 44. The long-lived group showed more naive CD4+ T cells, fewer expanded clones and increased TCR diversity than the aged group, suggesting age selection. A strong correlation was found between observed TCR beta diversity and the percentage of naive T cells measured by flow cytometry.

Systemically healthy Caucasian individuals from Russia, 39 in total and aged about 6 to 95 years, were included as donors. Each donor gave 8 to 10 milliliters of peripheral blood, drawn into EDTA-treated Vacutainer tubes. Ficoll-Paque density-gradient centrifugation was used to isolate PBMCs, with at least 7 million obtained per sample. Total RNA, at least 6 micrograms per sample, was extracted from PBMCs with Trizol reagent. The percentages of naive CD45RAhigh/CD27high T cells were determined by flow cytometry on a PBMC aliquot from every donor. Taken from the germline V gene, the CDR1 and CDR2 loops are MNHEY and SVGEGT. The germline V and J ends show losses of 6 bases and 6 bases respectively, and no gene match explains 7 bases of the junction. The CDR3, cysteine through valine, is 14 amino acids long. Just the 42-base CDR3 DNA is kept, in frame starting at base 1. Library preparation employed 5' RACE. The instrument given in TCRdb is Illumina HiSeq 2500. A second PCR of 7 to 11 cycles was performed with a sample-barcoded 5' primer and a J-beta primer mix. A unique molecular identifier was introduced onto each TCR beta cDNA molecule by a template-switch 5' adaptor carrying 12 random nucleotides. Each sample yielded at least 3 million CDR3-containing paired-end reads. First-strand cDNA synthesis was performed from all RNA using the Mint cDNA synthesis kit, with priming by a TRBC-specific oligonucleotide. Following uracil-DNA glycosylase treatment, a first 18-cycle PCR with universal primers M1SS and BC2_uni_R was performed on all cDNA. The paper's data handling went like this. Normalization of each sample was performed by random selection of 1 million high-quality reads, each carrying a distinct molecular identifier. Reads with shared molecular identifiers were discarded instead of being binned into consensus sequences. MiTCR, run with a Q25 quality threshold and the strictest error-elimination algorithm, handled CDR3 identification, clonotype clustering and error correction. A nonparametric unseen species model with Euler transformation was used to estimate lower-bound total TCR beta diversity. TCRdb reprocessing: public reads trimmed at Q25 with fastp, clones called with MiXCR, in-frame beta chains kept. Rows with one shared CDR3 protein collapse into an entry with the most common genes and DNA. For this entry, the V and J calls and clone size follow TCRdb and not the study's own pipeline. A total of more than 550,000 distinct CDR3 sequences appear in this sample, about a fifth of them only once. The ten largest clones represent under 25% of the sample.

This chain is built from TRBV6-2 or TRBV6-3 and TRBJ2-7; 11 central nucleotides agree with TRBD2. What was sequenced was blood. This TCR was recovered from a man aged 70 or older in good health. Here is the DNA: TGTGCCAGCAGAAGTCTAGCGGGAGGTGCCGAGCAGTACGTC. Its translation is CASRSLAGGAEQYV.